What follows are 11 T cell receptor beta chains derived from one specimen sequenced in a study of OX40 agonist ivuxolimab in advanced cancers. Measured with immunoSEQ multiplex PCR; TCRdb has only the in-frame clones, and not every one. The sample records about 69,000 clones, approximately 81% being singletons. This specimen was CD4+ or CD8+ T cells sorted from blood, taken in a trial of the OX40 agonist ivuxolimab. The receptors shown here come from an adult with an advanced solid tumor such as melanoma, head and neck, liver or kidney cancer.

The chain employs TRBV5-1 and TRBJ1-6; the D is unclear. Trimming stripped 0 bases from V and 0 bases from J, with 10 bases between. Per the germline V gene, CDR1 is SGHRS and CDR2 is YFSETQ. This CDR3 is 17 amino acids long. The CDR3 nucleotides read TGCGCCAGCAGCTTGGGGGAAGGGAGCTCCTATAATTCACCCCTCCACTTT. Its protein product is CASSLGEGSSYNSPLHF.

This clone was counted between two and nine times. This chain connects TRBV9 to TRBJ1-3; D is possibly TRBD1 (6 bases). CDR1 and CDR2 from the germline V gene are SGDLS and YYNGEE. The CDR3 totals 14 residues. The ends were cut back, 3 bases at V and 2 bases at J, with 9 bases in the middle. CDR3 in amino acids: CASSAGGPGNTIYF. The CDR3 DNA sequence: TGTGCCAGCAGCGCCGGGGGGCCTGGAAACACCATATATTTT.

The chain carries TRBV5-1 and TRBJ2-7, with D maybe TRBD1 (5 bases). Trimming took 4 bases from V and 4 from J, leaving 18 bases between them. In germline, CDR1 is SGHRS, CDR2 YFSETQ. The CDR3 sequence is 15 residues long. The CDR3 reads CASSLDGAVVYEQYF. The CDR3 region has the DNA TGCGCCAGCAGCCTTGATGGGGCAGTTGTATACGAGCAGTACTTC.

V is TRBV7-3 and J is TRBJ1-4; no definite D call. Germline assignment: CDR1 SGHTA and CDR2 FQGTGA. V was clipped by 2 bases and J by 4 bases, with 5 bases between them. There are 13 residues in the CDR3. The CDR3 DNA is TGTGCCAGCAGCTTAGCGAATAATGAAAAACTGTTTTTT. Translating gives CASSLANNEKLFF.

This clone is a singleton in its sample. The gene calls are TRBV9 and TRBJ1-2; 7 bases fit TRBD1. The CDR3 spans 13 residues. V lost 2 bases and J lost 6; bases outside the gene matches: 4. CDR1 and CDR2 (germline): SGDLS, YYNGEE. CDR3 coding DNA: TGTGCCAGCAGCGTCGACAGGGCTGATGGCTACACCTTC. Translation: CASSVDRADGYTF.

The chain is built from TRBV6-5 and TRBJ1-5, with 9 positions matching TRBD1. Per the germline V gene, CDR1 is MNHEY and CDR2 is SVGAGI. V trimming: 7 bases; J trimming: 4 bases; junction bases outside the gene matches: 8. This CDR3 spans 15 amino acids. As DNA, the CDR3 is TGTGCCAGCAAACCGGGACAGGGTGGTAATCAGCCCCAGCATTTT. It translates to CASKPGQGGNQPQHF.

The rearrangement uses TRBV7-2 and TRBJ2-1; possibly TRBD2 for D (7 bases). The CDR3 has 15 amino acids. V dropped 5 bases and J dropped 6 bases, with 17 bases sitting between them. Looked up from germline, CDR1 is SGHTA and CDR2 is FQGNSA. The CDR3: CASSMRGREGNEQFF. The CDR3 region has the DNA TGTGCCAGCAGCATGAGGGGGAGGGAGGGCAATGAGCAGTTCTTC.

The V call is TRBV11-2, the J call TRBJ2-1, with D perhaps matching TRBD2 (6 bases). The CDR3 is made up of 17 amino acids. Trimming cost V 5 bases and J 5 bases, with 22 bases left between them. Germline V CDR1 and CDR2: SGHAT, FQNNGV. CDR3 nucleotide sequence: TGTGCCAGCAGCGAATCGTGGACTGCGCGGGGAAACAATGAGCAGTTCTTC. Its protein is CASSESWTARGNNEQFF.

This sequence joins TRBV19 and TRBJ1-5; D is uncertain. From germline, CDR1 is LNHDA and CDR2 SQIVND (reference sequence). This CDR3 spans 12 amino acids. V was trimmed by 8 bases and J by 0 bases, leaving 5 bases between them. The CDR3 nucleotides read TGTGCCAGTGCATATAGCAATCAGCCCCAGCATTTT. The encoded protein is CASAYSNQPQHF.

This chain connects TRBV7-3 to TRBJ2-1; 7 bases fit TRBD1. Germline V lookup: CDR1 SGHTA, CDR2 FQGTGA. Unmatched junction bases numbered 9, after V lost 5 bases and J lost 2 bases. The CDR3 is 16 amino acids. This CDR3 reads CASSPHRGSPYNEQFF. CDR3 coding DNA: TGTGCCAGCAGCCCACACAGGGGTAGCCCCTACAATGAGCAGTTCTTC.

In DNA, the CDR3 is TGTGCCAGTACCAATACCGGGTCCTATTCACCCCTCCACTTT. This codes for CASTNTGSYSPLHF. The rearrangement joins TRBV19 to TRBJ1-6; the D is unclear. The V and J ends lost 7 bases and 8 bases respectively, with 15 bases between them. Per the germline V gene, CDR1 is LNHDA and CDR2 is SQIVND (reference sequence). The CDR3 has 14 residues.